The clone carrying this TCR beta chain has a handful of counts. This entry comes from a study of T cells in Graves' hyperthyroidism and ophthalmopathy. From RNA transcripts, TCR beta CDR3 regions were amplified. Initially, a first-round RT-PCR of the TCR CDR3 employed the HTBI primer set. TCRdb re-analysed the multiplex PCR reads in MiXCR, keeping a single row per CDR3 protein. The repertoire includes about 350,000 distinct CDR3 sequences, roughly 19% of them detected once, and 3% to 4.5% sits in the top ten. Each patient was aged 18 to 65 and had newly diagnosed hyperthyroidism of under 2 months' duration. 10 ml fresh peripheral blood yielded the PBMCs. V gave up 1 base and J gave up 10 bases, with 13 bases separating them. Germline V gene sequence: CDR1 SGHTA, CDR2 FQGTGA. This CDR3 comprises 13 residues.

The TCR sequence derives from a young woman with Graves' hyperthyroidism. The V and J genes are TRBV7-3 and TRBJ1-1; D remains ambiguous. The sequenced sample consisted of blood. CDR3 bases: TGTGCCAGCAGCTTAAACATTTTAAGCAGAGCTTTCTTT. Its protein product is CASSLNILSRAFF.